This TCR beta chain derives from a study of regulatory T cells in long-lasting Graves disease. Study outcomes and limitations: Persistent patients shared more public clonotypes (2,741) than newly diagnosed patients (approximately 1,000).

This clonotype was found a few times. Its target is not known. Sample time point: persistent/refractory GD, antithyroid drugs over 5 years with positive TRAb. Researchers made the TCR library from RNA that was extracted from PBMCs. HTBI primers from iRepertoire and Arm-PCR of CDR3 regions yielded the TCR beta libraries. Authors' data handling: 60 or so TRBV and roughly 13 TRBJ segments were identified across samples. TCRdb reanalysed the multiplex PCR reads using MiXCR and keeps one entry per CDR3 protein. The authors' filters were not applied to this entry. The sample shows about 470,000 distinct CDR3 sequences, more than 20% of them seen only once. From germline, CDR1 is SGDLS and CDR2 YYNGEE. The CDR3 has 16 residues. V gave up 0 bases and J gave up 3 bases, with 16 bases separating them.

This specimen consisted of peripheral blood mononuclear cells (PBMCs), obtained when the disease was refractory, from a patient treated with antithyroid drugs. The chain carries TRBV9 and TRBJ2-7; the D gene is possibly TRBD1 (6 bases). The sequence derives from a female donor with Graves disease. The CDR3 sequence is CASSVGSGVGNYEQYF. In DNA, the CDR3 is TGTGCCAGCAGCGTAGGATCAGGGGTAGGAAACTACGAGCAGTACTTC. Filled out from reference TRBV9 and TRBJ2-7, the complete variable domain reads DSGVTQTPKHLITATGQRVTLRCSPRSGDLSVYWYQQSLDQGLQFLIQYYNGEERAKGNILERFSAQQFPDLHSELNLSSLELGDSALYFCASSVGSGVGNYEQYFGPGTRLTVT.